Listed here are 15 T cell receptor beta chains from one sample, sequenced in a study of cytomegalovirus exposure and HLA in healthy donors. The PCR ran on 60 Vbeta and 13 Jbeta primers. Libraries were prepared by immunoSEQ multiplex PCR; TCRdb keeps only in-frame clonotypes and omits some of them. The sample shows tens of thousands of clones, over 60% of them seen only once. Material: PBMCs. These receptors were collected from a woman in her forties or fifties in good health and CMV-seropositive.

The chain combines TRBV28 with TRBJ2-5, with 8 bases that match TRBD1. CDR3 length: 16 residues. Germline V gene data show CDR1 as MDHEN and CDR2 as SYDVKM. Unmatched junction bases numbered 6, after V lost 2 bases and J lost 1 base. Written as DNA, the CDR3 is TGTGCCAGCAGTTTACGGGACAGGAGGGCCCAAGAGACCCAGTACTTC. It is translated as CASSLRDRRAQETQYF.

The rearrangement uses TRBV30 and TRBJ2-5, with D tentatively TRBD2 (6 bases). CDR3 length: 13 amino acids. Germline CDR1 GTSNPN, CDR2 SVGIG (reference sequence). V lost 5 bases and J 2 bases, leaving 12 bases between the germline ends. CDR3 nucleotide sequence: TGTGCCTGGGCCAGGGACTCACAAGAGACCCAGTACTTC. It yields the protein CAWARDSQETQYF.

The chain combines TRBV30 with TRBJ2-4, with 10 bases identical to TRBD2. CDR3 length equals 16 residues. J was trimmed by 2 bases and V by 4 bases; bases with no gene match: 8. Per the germline V gene, CDR1 is GTSNPN and CDR2 is SVGIG (reference sequence). The CDR3 DNA follows: TGTGCCTGGACATCGGGTAGCGGGGGGTCCAAAAACATTCAGTACTTC. This sequence encodes CAWTSGSGGSKNIQYF.

This clone was observed a few times. V usage is TRBV10-2 and J usage is TRBJ1-4; D uncertain. Germline lookup yields CDR1 WSHSY and CDR2 SAAADI. V was clipped by 2 bases and J by 7 bases, with 5 bases between them. The CDR3 length is 12 residues. DNA of the CDR3: TGCGCCAGCAGTGAGAATATTGAAAAACTGTTTTTT. Translation: CASSENIEKLFF.

In this sample, this clone turned up a few times. V usage is TRBV6-5 and J usage is TRBJ1-2; 7 positions agree with TRBD1. Germline CDR1 is MNHEY and CDR2 is SVGAGI. With 1 base clipped from V and 5 bases from J, the junction kept 4 bases outside the gene matches. The CDR3 is made up of 14 amino acids. The chain's CDR3 is CASSYYRDSYGYTF. Written as DNA, the CDR3 is TGTGCCAGCAGTTACTACCGGGACAGTTATGGCTACACCTTC.

The chain couples TRBV10-3 to TRBJ1-4; a weak D match, TRBD1 (5 bases). The length of the CDR3 is 14 residues. Trimming removed 3 bases from V and 8 bases from J, with 13 bases in between. Germline V gives CDR1 ENHRY, CDR2 SYGVKD. The CDR3 coding sequence is TGTGCCATCAGTGAAGGCAGGGTAGGGGAAAAACTGTTTTTT. It yields the protein CAISEGRVGEKLFF.

This clone was detected a few times. The chain uses TRBV5-8 and TRBJ1-1; no clear D. CDR3 size: 9 residues. With 4 bases removed from V and 7 bases from J, the gap between germline ends came to 2 bases. Germline CDR1 is SGHTS and CDR2 is YDEGEE. CDR3 coding DNA: TGTGCCAGCAGCCGTGAAGCTTTCTTT. This gives the protein CASSREAFF.

The genes are TRBV7-6 and TRBJ1-1, with D unresolved. Germline-derived CDR1 and CDR2 are SGHVS and FNYEAQ. Trimming left V 2 bases short and J 5 bases short, with 12 bases between. The CDR3 is 14 amino acids. CDR3 amino acids: CASSLLGMRTEAFF. Written as DNA, the CDR3 is TGTGCCAGCAGCTTACTTGGAATGCGGACTGAAGCTTTCTTT. The full variable domain, completed using reference TRBV7-6 and TRBJ1-1, is GAGVSQSPRYKVTKRGQDVALRCDPISGHVSLYWYRQALGQGPEFLTYFNYEAQQDKSGLPNDRFSAERPEGSISTLTIQRTEQRDSAMYRCASSLLGMRTEAFFGQGTRLTVV.

The CDR3 sequence: CASSLSRLNTEAFF. The CDR3 nucleotides read TGTGCCAGCAGCTTGAGTCGGTTGAACACTGAAGCTTTCTTT. V is TRBV7-8 and J is TRBJ1-1; D gene unclear. Trimming removed 3 bases at V and 0 bases at J, with 8 bases between. Germline V lookup: CDR1 SGHVS, CDR2 FQNEAQ. This CDR3 is built from 14 residues.

The chain is built from TRBV4-2 and TRBJ1-2; D gene unclear. The CDR3 has 14 amino acids. The germline CDR1 and CDR2 sequences are LGHNA and YNFKEQ. Trimming shortened V by 0 bases and J by 4 bases, and 9 bases separated the two germline ends. CDR3 region: CASSQDEGFYGYTF. CDR3 sequence (DNA): TGTGCCAGCAGCCAAGATGAGGGTTTCTATGGCTACACCTTC.

Here the CDR3 reads CASSGPGQKSYNEQFF. CDR3 nucleotide sequence: TGTGCCAGCAGCGGACCGGGACAGAAATCCTACAATGAGCAGTTCTTC. The chain couples TRBV11-1 to TRBJ2-1; 7 positions agree with TRBD1. V trimming: 5 bases; J trimming: 1 base; junction bases outside the gene matches: 8. The CDR3 is 16 amino acids. Germline CDR1 SGHAT, CDR2 FQDESV (reference sequence).

The chain uses TRBV5-6 and TRBJ2-7; 7 bases match TRBD1. Germline lookup yields CDR1 SGHDT and CDR2 YYEEEE. V lost 4 bases and J lost 4; bases outside the gene matches: 11. The CDR3 is made up of 15 amino acids. The CDR3 protein is CASSPLATGQYEQYF. CDR3 bases: TGTGCCAGCAGCCCCCTGGCGACAGGGCAGTACGAGCAGTACTTC.

For the CDR3, the DNA is TGTGCCAGCAGTTGGGGCAGGGGGTGGGATCAGCCCCAGCATTTT. It yields the protein CASSWGRGWDQPQHF. The chain has TRBV6-1 and TRBJ1-5; 7 positions agree with TRBD1. Germline values: CDR1 MNHNS, CDR2 SASEGT. CDR3 length equals 15 residues. The V gene end was trimmed by 5 bases and the J gene end by 5 bases; junction bases not matched to a gene: 9.

J is TRBJ1-1 and V is TRBV30; D not certain. Germline V gene sequence: CDR1 GTSNPN, CDR2 SVGIG (reference sequence). The CDR3 is 15 amino acids. Trimming shortened V by 0 bases and J by 4 bases, and 15 bases separated the two germline ends. DNA for the CDR3: TGTGCCTGGAGTGTACCAGGTCGGGGAACCACTGAAGCTTTCTTT. Translating it yields CAWSVPGRGTTEAFF.

The chain combines TRBV6-5 with TRBJ1-1; the D is unclear. The V and J ends lost 2 bases and 2 bases respectively, with 9 bases between them. The germline V gene has CDR1 MNHEY and CDR2 SVGAGI. The CDR3 consists of 14 residues. CDR3: CASSYGQVNTEAFF. CDR3 nucleotide sequence: TGTGCCAGCAGTTACGGGCAGGTCAACACTGAAGCTTTCTTT.